These T cell receptor beta chains were read from a single sample in a study of early T cells in non-severe SARS-CoV-2 infection. One entry per CDR3 protein, called by TCRdb with MiXCR from the 5' RACE reads. The sample lists 25,000 to 30,000 distinct CDR3 sequences, approximately 4.8% occurring once. Specimen: whole blood. The source is an adult who was a healthcare worker with PCR-confirmed SARS-CoV-2 infection or an uninfected control (not recorded which). CDR3s include the opening cysteine and the closing phenylalanine or tryptophan. A D gene is named only where the DNA matches it firmly. Size is stated for part of the rows, as once, few or many counts, or as a class when the clone is expanded.

v_call,cdr3_length,clone_size,d_call,j_call,cdr3_aa,cdr3_nt
TRBV27,13,many,NA,TRBJ1-5,CASSLSQGSPQHF,TGTGCCAGCAGTTTATCGCAAGGGAGCCCCCAGCATTTT
TRBV27,17,NA,NA,TRBJ1-2,CASSSTPQGWGNYGYTF,TGTGCCAGCAGTTCGACCCCACAGGGCTGGGGTAACTATGGCTACACCTTC
TRBV4-3,16,many,NA,TRBJ2-1,CASSQEWSGPYNEQFF,TGCGCCAGCAGCCAAGAGTGGAGCGGACCCTACAATGAGCAGTTCTTC
TRBV7-3,15,many,NA,TRBJ1-3,CASSSPRYPGNTIYF,TGTGCCAGCAGCTCCCCGAGGTACCCGGGAAACACCATATATTTT
TRBV29-1,16,NA,TRBD1,TRBJ1-1,CSVEAKAWDRGTEAFF,TGCAGCGTTGAAGCTAAGGCATGGGACAGGGGCACTGAAGCTTTCTTT
TRBV7-2,16,NA,NA,TRBJ2-7,CDSSLAEGTKFYEQYF,TGTGACAGCAGCTTAGCAGAAGGGACAAAGTTCTACGAGCAGTACTTC
TRBV9,14,few,TRBD2,TRBJ2-2,CASRGLADTGELFF,TGTGCCAGCAGGGGTCTAGCGGACACCGGGGAGCTGTTTTTT
TRBV28,11,many,NA,TRBJ2-7,CASTRTYEQYF,TGTGCCAGCACCAGGACCTACGAGCAGTACTTC
TRBV3-1,14,many,NA,TRBJ2-5,CASSQWGFQETQYF,TGTGCCAGCAGCCAGTGGGGGTTCCAAGAGACCCAGTACTTC
TRBV29-1,14,NA,NA,TRBJ2-3,CSVPTRGPFDTQYF,TGCAGCGTCCCCACGCGGGGTCCGTTTGATACGCAGTATTTT
TRBV12-3/TRBV12-4,13,few,TRBD1,TRBJ1-1,CASSSRQGAMSFF,TGTGCCAGCAGTTCTCGACAGGGCGCCATGTCTTTCTTT
TRBV19,14,many,NA,TRBJ2-2,CASSPTPRPGELFF,TGTGCCAGTAGTCCCACGCCTCGACCCGGGGAGCTGTTTTTT
TRBV18,13,many,NA,TRBJ1-3,CASSQISGNTIYF,TGTGCCAGCTCACAGATTTCTGGAAACACCATATATTTT
TRBV29-1,12,many,NA,TRBJ2-4,CSVDQGENIQYF,TGCAGCGTTGACCAGGGCGAAAACATTCAGTACTTC
TRBV7-8,11,many,NA,TRBJ2-1,CASSWDHEQFF,TGTGCCAGCAGCTGGGATCATGAGCAGTTCTTC
TRBV12-3/TRBV12-4,17,few,TRBD2,TRBJ2-5,CASSLNLGGRLGETQYF,TGTGCCAGCAGTTTAAATCTCGGCGGGAGACTGGGGGAGACCCAGTACTTC
TRBV3-1,15,NA,NA,TRBJ2-1,CASSQPDYLYNEQFF,TGTGCCAGCAGCCAACCGGACTATCTTTACAATGAGCAGTTCTTC
TRBV7-9,15,many,TRBD1,TRBJ1-1,CASSLGDRLDTEAFF,TGTGCCAGCAGCTTAGGGGACAGGCTTGACACTGAAGCTTTCTTT
TRBV6-1,16,many,TRBD1,TRBJ2-3,CASSTPGQGAPDTQYF,TGTGCCAGCAGTACTCCCGGACAGGGCGCCCCAGATACGCAGTATTTT
TRBV7-9,15,NA,TRBD2,TRBJ2-5,CASRRLAGDWETQYF,TGTGCCAGCAGAAGGCTAGCGGGAGACTGGGAGACCCAGTACTTC
TRBV7-2,13,many,NA,TRBJ1-5,CASSLGTIQPQHF,TGTGCCAGCAGCTTAGGGACAATCCAGCCCCAGCATTTT
TRBV5-6,18,NA,NA,TRBJ2-5,CASSLARGRRRSEETQYF,TGTGCCAGCAGCTTGGCCCGGGGACGGAGGCGGAGCGAAGAGACCCAGTACTTC
TRBV7-8,11,many,NA,TRBJ2-7,CASSSLYEQYF,TGTGCCAGCAGTTCACTCTACGAGCAGTACTTC
TRBV4-1,14,few,NA,TRBJ1-2,CASSHEGRDYGYTF,TGCGCCAGCAGCCACGAGGGACGGGACTATGGCTACACCTTC
TRBV4-2,16,many,NA,TRBJ1-2,CASSQDHQGTNYGYTF,TGTGCCAGCAGCCAAGATCACCAAGGGACTAACTATGGCTACACCTTC
TRBV20-1,13,many,NA,TRBJ2-7,CSATSGRSYEQYF,TGCAGTGCCACCTCGGGACGCTCCTACGAGCAGTACTTC
TRBV3-1,14,few,NA,TRBJ2-1,CASSPSVRNNEQFF,TGTGCCAGCAGCCCGAGCGTACGGAACAATGAGCAGTTCTTC
TRBV5-1,16,many,NA,TRBJ1-6,CASSPDGDSYNSPLHF,TGCGCCAGCAGCCCGGACGGGGACTCCTATAATTCACCCCTCCACTTT
TRBV7-2,11,many,NA,TRBJ2-1,CASSVHNEQFF,TGTGCCAGCAGCGTCCACAATGAGCAGTTCTTC
TRBV18,16,few,TRBD2,TRBJ2-1,CASSLGTSGSLREQFF,TGTGCCAGCTCACTGGGGACTAGCGGGAGCCTACGGGAGCAGTTCTTC
TRBV5-1,18,many,NA,TRBJ2-2,CASSLEGVGRTGTGELFF,TGCGCCAGCAGCCTGGAAGGGGTCGGCAGGACGGGCACCGGGGAGCTGTTTTTT
TRBV7-6,14,NA,TRBD1,TRBJ1-1,CASSQIQGYTEAFF,TGTGCCAGCAGCCAGATACAGGGGTATACTGAAGCTTTCTTT
TRBV29-1,14,NA,TRBD2,TRBJ2-1,CSVEVVGEGNEQFF,TGCAGCGTTGAAGTAGTAGGGGAGGGCAATGAGCAGTTCTTC
TRBV30,11,many,NA,TRBJ2-7,CACRDRVEQYF,TGTGCCTGCCGGGACCGTGTTGAGCAGTACTTC
TRBV6-5,12,many,TRBD1,TRBJ1-2,CASRQTGSGYTF,TGTGCCAGCAGGCAGACAGGGAGTGGCTACACCTTC
TRBV19,14,many,TRBD1,TRBJ2-2,CASRTGVNTGELFF,TGTGCCAGTAGAACAGGGGTGAACACCGGGGAGCTGTTTTTT
TRBV20-1,15,many,TRBD1,TRBJ1-1,CSAPRTGFMNTEAFF,TGCAGTGCTCCTAGGACAGGTTTTATGAACACTGAAGCTTTCTTT
TRBV21-1,14,many,NA,TRBJ2-7,CASSETGDLYEQYF,TGTGCCAGCAGCGAGACGGGAGACCTATACGAGCAGTACTTC
TRBV7-9,17,many,TRBD1,TRBJ1-5,CASTPLTGQFSNQPQHF,TGTGCCAGCACCCCCCTTACGGGACAGTTTAGCAATCAGCCCCAGCATTTT
TRBV5-1,14,many,TRBD2,TRBJ2-7,CASSSPSLAGGPHF,TGCGCCAGCAGCTCCCCTTCCCTAGCGGGAGGGCCCCACTTC
TRBV6-1,15,many,TRBD1,TRBJ1-5,CASSGTGQLNQPQHF,TGTGCCAGCAGTGGCACGGGACAGTTAAATCAGCCCCAGCATTTT
TRBV5-4,15,NA,TRBD2,TRBJ2-5,CASGFNAGGGETQYF,TGTGCCAGCGGATTTAACGCGGGAGGGGGTGAGACCCAGTACTTC
TRBV5-6,15,few,NA,TRBJ1-1,CASSSGPNRYTEAFF,TGTGCCAGCAGCTCCGGCCCAAACAGATACACTGAAGCTTTCTTT
TRBV27,12,many,NA,TRBJ2-2,CASSFFPGELFF,TGTGCCAGCAGTTTCTTTCCCGGGGAGCTGTTTTTT
TRBV18,15,many,NA,TRBJ2-7,CASSPAMKGYYEQYF,TGTGCCAGCTCACCCGCGATGAAAGGGTACTACGAGCAGTACTTC
TRBV19,14,many,NA,TRBJ1-6,CASSPRDLALPLHF,TGTGCCAGTAGTCCCCGGGACCTAGCGTTGCCCCTCCACTTT
TRBV5-6,14,many,NA,TRBJ1-5,CASSPNGNNQPQHF,TGTGCCAGCAGCCCAAATGGAAACAATCAGCCCCAGCATTTT
TRBV25-1,16,many,NA,TRBJ1-4,CASSEFARERNEKLFF,TGTGCCAGCAGTGAATTTGCCCGAGAGAGGAATGAAAAACTGTTTTTT
TRBV4-1,16,NA,TRBD1,TRBJ1-4,CASSHVRDRWDEKLFF,TGCGCCAGCAGCCACGTGAGGGACAGGTGGGATGAAAAACTGTTTTTT
TRBV28,15,many,TRBD1,TRBJ2-7,CASSFWQGVSYEQYF,TGTGCCAGCAGTTTTTGGCAGGGGGTCTCCTACGAGCAGTACTTC
TRBV7-9,13,many,NA,TRBJ1-2,CASSRYRDGGYTF,TGTGCCAGCAGCCGCTACAGGGACGGTGGCTACACCTTC
TRBV20-1,17,many,TRBD2,TRBJ2-1,CSARGTSGTPSYNEQFF,TGCAGTGCCAGAGGGACTAGCGGGACCCCCTCCTACAATGAGCAGTTCTTC
TRBV20-1,13,medium-sized,NA,TRBJ2-7,CSARKLAAYEQYF,TGCAGTGCTAGAAAGTTGGCAGCCTACGAGCAGTACTTC
TRBV13,16,many,NA,TRBJ1-6,CASSPGRDRVNSPLHF,TGTGCCAGCAGCCCCGGCCGAGACAGAGTTAATTCACCCCTCCACTTT
TRBV6-2/TRBV6-3,15,many,TRBD1,TRBJ1-5,CASSYVTGGNQPQHF,TGTGCCAGCAGTTACGTGACAGGGGGTAATCAGCCCCAGCATTTT
TRBV6-2/TRBV6-3,14,many,TRBD1,TRBJ1-5,CASSRGTENQPQHF,TGTGCCAGCAGCCGAGGGACAGAGAATCAGCCCCAGCATTTT
TRBV29-1,14,many,NA,TRBJ2-7,CSVGEGGLTYEQYF,TGCAGCGTTGGAGAGGGAGGCCTCACTTACGAGCAGTACTTC
TRBV6-5,17,many,TRBD2,TRBJ2-3,CASSYSLAGVLTDTQYF,TGTGCCAGCAGTTACTCTCTAGCGGGAGTTCTCACAGATACGCAGTATTTT
TRBV5-4,15,many,TRBD2,TRBJ2-7,CASSQRLAGGYEQYF,TGTGCCAGCAGCCAGCGACTAGCGGGAGGCTACGAGCAGTACTTC
TRBV7-3,16,many,TRBD2,TRBJ2-1,CASSQMGSGKQNEQFF,TGTGCCAGCAGCCAAATGGGTAGCGGGAAACAGAATGAGCAGTTCTTC